The 19 T cell receptor beta chains below come from one sample, sequenced in a study of blood T cell repertoires in COVID-19. Data came from immunoSEQ multiplex PCR; TCRdb stores just in-frame clones and leaves some out. The sample yields some 270,000 clones, roughly 84% seen once. Sequences were obtained from peripheral blood. The receptors were gathered from a person aged 65-85 years with COVID-19, enrolled during active disease.

As to this clone: Other DNA sequences in this sample translate to the same CDR3. This rearrangement joins TRBV7-2 to TRBJ2-7; D gene ambiguous. The germline V gene has CDR1 SGHTA and CDR2 FQGNSA. This CDR3 contains 14 residues. V was clipped by 1 base and J by 0 bases, with 7 bases between them. The CDR3 is CASSLVGSSYEQYF. The DNA of the CDR3 is TGTGCCAGCAGCTTAGTCGGTAGCTCCTACGAGCAGTACTTC.

This clone was detected only a few times. The rearrangement uses TRBV7-2 and TRBJ2-3, with 9 bases identical to TRBD1. The CDR3 length is 14 residues. Germline V lookup: CDR1 SGHTA, CDR2 FQGNSA. Trimming at V came to 5 bases and at J to 4 bases, leaving 4 bases not matched to a gene. The CDR3 DNA sequence: TGTGCCAGCAGCCATAGGACAGGGGCAGATACGCAGTATTTT. Its protein is CASSHRTGADTQYF.

V usage is TRBV7-8 and J usage is TRBJ1-1, with no clear D. CDR1 and CDR2 (germline): SGHVS, FQNEAQ. The V end was cut by 5 bases, the J end by 5 bases, with 12 bases between. The CDR3 runs to 13 residues. The CDR3 DNA sequence: TGTGCCAGCAGCCCCATGCAGTGGACTGAAGCTTTCTTT. Residues: CASSPMQWTEAFF. Full variable domain (missing parts from reference TRBV7-8 and TRBJ1-1): GAGVSQSPRYKVAKRGQDVALRCDPISGHVSLFWYQQALGQGPEFLTYFQNEAQLDKSGLPSDRFFAERPEGSVSTLKIQRTQQEDSAVYLCASSPMQWTEAFFGQGTRLTVV.

The chain employs TRBV28 and TRBJ1-1; D is unclear. The CDR3 contains 11 residues. Deletions cut 7 bases from V and 11 bases from J, with 14 bases between. Germline loops: CDR1 MDHEN, CDR2 SYDVKM. The CDR3 bases are TGTGCCAGCACTATGGCGGGGATGGCTTTCTTT. Translation: CASTMAGMAFF. The whole variable domain, filled in from reference TRBV28 and TRBJ1-1, reads DVKVTQSSRYLVKRTGEKVFLECVQDMDHENMFWYRQDPGLGLRLIYFSYDVKMKEKGDIPEGYSVSREKKERFSLILESASTNQTSMYLCASTMAGMAFFGQGTRLTVV.

This chain connects TRBV28 to TRBJ1-2, with D possibly TRBD1 on 6 matching bases. The V gene's germline CDR1 is MDHEN and CDR2 SYDVKM. The CDR3 extends over 15 amino acids. Trimming removed 5 bases from V and 4 bases from J, with 17 bases in between. DNA of the CDR3: TGTGCCAGCAGTCTCGGAGGACAGCTAGCCTATGGCTACACCTTC. Translated, it gives CASSLGGQLAYGYTF.

The V call is TRBV2, the J call TRBJ2-7; 7 bases are shared with TRBD2. Germline assignment: CDR1 SNHLY and CDR2 FYNNEI. The J segment lost 6 bases and the V segment lost 6 bases, leaving 8 bases of the junction unmatched. The CDR3 spans 13 residues. The CDR3 DNA reads as TGTGCCAGCAGGTCCTTCGGGGGGTTCGAGCAGTACTTC. Translated: CASRSFGGFEQYF.

A remark on this clone: In the same sample, other DNA sequences code for this CDR3. The chain is built from TRBV7-2 and TRBJ2-5, with D possibly TRBD1 on 5 matching bases. The CDR3 runs to 13 residues. V was cut by 3 bases and J by 4 bases, with 9 bases left in between. Germline CDR1 is SGHTA and CDR2 is FQGNSA. The CDR3 spells CASSFTGGETQYF. The CDR3 DNA sequence: TGTGCCAGCAGCTTTACAGGCGGAGAGACCCAGTACTTC.

The chain employs TRBV6-5 and TRBJ2-5, with TRBD2 as a possible D gene (6 bases). The CDR3 is 14 amino acids. Between the trimmed V and J ends, which lost 6 bases and 1 base, there was a span of 12 bases. Germline values: CDR1 MNHEY, CDR2 SVGAGI. CDR3 amino acids: CASRRRGAQETQYF. The CDR3 nucleotides are TGTGCCAGCAGGCGGAGGGGCGCCCAAGAGACCCAGTACTTC.

The chain couples TRBV6-5 to TRBJ1-6, with 8 bases matching TRBD1. Germline CDR1 and CDR2: MNHEY and SVGAGI. The V and J ends lost 7 bases and 10 bases, in that order; junction bases with no gene match: 12. This CDR3 contains 15 residues. DNA for the CDR3: TGTGCCAGCACGGAGGTCACAGGGGGACTCTCACCCCTCCACTTT. Its protein product is CASTEVTGGLSPLHF.

The CDR3 nucleotides read TGTGCCAGTAGTATCTCCCCAGCGGGAGTCTTGGCAGATACGCAGTATTTT. This translates into CASSISPAGVLADTQYF. This chain joins TRBV19 and TRBJ2-3, with 8 positions matching TRBD2. Trimming at V came to 3 bases and at J to 4 bases, leaving 12 bases not matched to a gene. This CDR3 contains 17 residues. Germline CDR1 LNHDA, CDR2 SQIVND (reference sequence). The variable domain in full, with the rest retrieved from reference TRBV19 and TRBJ2-3, is DGGITQSPKYLFRKEGQNVTLSCEQNLNHDAMYWYRQDPGQGLRLIYYSQIVNDFQKGDIAEGYSVSREKKESFPLTVTSAQKNPTAFYLCASSISPAGVLADTQYFGPGTRLTVL.

The genes are TRBV9 and TRBJ2-7; D is ambiguous. Trimming pared 7 bases from V and 0 bases from J, leaving 14 bases between. Germline assignment: CDR1 SGDLS and CDR2 YYNGEE. The CDR3 length is 14 residues. The CDR3, as DNA: TGTGCCAGCGGTTTGGGCCCGCGCTCCTACGAGCAGTACTTC. It encodes CASGLGPRSYEQYF.

The chain uses TRBV7-2 and TRBJ2-1; 10 positions agree with TRBD2. The CDR3 extends over 17 amino acids. Germline CDR1 reads SGHTA; CDR2 reads FQGNSA. J gave up 10 bases and V 0 bases, and 12 bases lay outside the gene matches. CDR3 sequence: CASSLASGLAASPEQFF. The CDR3 nucleotides read TGTGCCAGCAGCTTAGCTTCAGGACTAGCGGCCTCTCCGGAGCAGTTCTTC.

J is TRBJ1-3 and V is TRBV30, with a weak D call TRBD1 (6 bases). Germline loops: CDR1 GTSNPN, CDR2 SVGIG (reference sequence). The CDR3 contains 12 residues. The germline V and J ends were trimmed by 7 bases and 4 bases, with 11 bases remaining between them. The CDR3 nucleotides are TGTGCCTCCCGGACAGAAGGAAACACCATATATTTT. It specifies CASRTEGNTIYF.

This clone was seen more than once but under ten times. The rearrangement uses TRBV18 and TRBJ2-7, with 11 bases that match TRBD2. The CDR3 has 19 amino acids. Germline loops: CDR1 KGHSH, CDR2 LQKENI. With 0 bases clipped from V and 7 bases from J, the junction kept 17 bases outside the gene matches. The CDR3 spells CASSPPAEIAGGRLGEQYF. CDR3 in DNA: TGTGCCAGCTCACCACCGGCGGAAATAGCGGGGGGGCGTCTGGGAGAGCAGTACTTC.

The chain uses TRBV9 and TRBJ2-7; TRBD1 agrees at 8 bases. Germline assignment: CDR1 SGDLS and CDR2 YYNGEE. The trim removed 0 bases at V and 3 bases at J, leaving 5 bases unmatched. This CDR3 region has 15 residues. In DNA form, the CDR3 reads TGTGCCAGCAGCGTAGGGCAGGGGGCTAACTACGAGCAGTACTTC. This gives the protein CASSVGQGANYEQYF.

CDR3 in amino acids: CASWEGGGETQYF. CDR3 nucleotide sequence: TGTGCCAGCTGGGAGGGCGGAGGAGAGACCCAGTACTTC. The genes are TRBV28 and TRBJ2-5; TRBD2 aligns across 7 bases. Germline lookup yields CDR1 MDHEN and CDR2 SYDVKM. The CDR3 is 13 residues long. V dropped 8 bases and J dropped 4; count of bases not matched to a gene: 7.

The chain uses TRBV9 and TRBJ2-5, with a tentative D call TRBD2 (6 bases). V lost 0 bases and J 5 bases, leaving 14 bases between the germline ends. Germline lookup yields CDR1 SGDLS and CDR2 YYNGEE. The CDR3 sequence is 15 residues long. The chain's CDR3 is CASSVGGGAGETQYF. As DNA, the CDR3 is TGTGCCAGCAGCGTAGGAGGCGGGGCCGGGGAGACCCAGTACTTC.

The rearrangement uses TRBV7-2 and TRBJ2-3; the D gene is possibly TRBD2 (5 bases). This CDR3 is 13 amino acids long. The germline V gene has CDR1 SGHTA and CDR2 FQGNSA. Trimming took off 8 bases at V and 5 bases at J, with 14 bases between the two ends. The CDR3 is CASPKRAGDTQYF. The CDR3 DNA sequence: TGTGCCAGCCCTAAGAGGGCAGGAGATACGCAGTATTTT.

The V and J genes are TRBV5-1 and TRBJ2-1, with D possibly TRBD1 on 6 matching bases. CDR3 size: 16 residues. CDR1 is SGHRS, CDR2 YFSETQ, per germline. Trimming shortened V by 5 bases and J by 0 bases, and 15 bases separated the two germline ends. In DNA form, the CDR3 reads TGCGCCAGCAGTTCCCGACAGGACATCTCCTACAATGAGCAGTTCTTC. Translation: CASSSRQDISYNEQFF.